This TCR beta chain stems from a study of T cell responses to AZD1222 COVID-19 vaccine. Study in general: Analysis merged second doses at about 4 or about 12 weeks.

The study, taken as a whole, reports: In all cases, repertoires were sampled only after the peak T cell response. Just five to seven people given AZD1222 tested seropositive at baseline. Clonal diversity was possibly underestimated, and the donors were mostly white British, with more females.

Germline values: CDR1 LGHDT, CDR2 YNNKEL (reference sequence). This CDR3 contains 15 residues. Trimming cost V 8 bases and J 0 bases, with 14 bases left between them. TCRdb's table, derived via immunoSEQ multiplex PCR, lists solely in-frame clones and lacks some. The sample records around 120,000 clones, roughly 90% being singletons. This clone was seen more than once but under ten times. Its antigen is not known. The sequencing here drew on peripheral blood, taken on day 0 of AZD1222 vaccination. This clonotype was sampled from an adult in good health. The chain joins TRBV3-1 (or the pseudogene TRBV3-2) to TRBJ2-1, with D perhaps TRBD2 (6 bases). The CDR3 DNA follows: TGTGCCAGCGCTTATCTCGGGAGCTCCTACAATGAGCAGTTCTTC. Amino acids: CASAYLGSSYNEQFF.